These 25 T cell receptor beta chains were sequenced from one sample in a study of blood T cell repertoires in COVID-19. The method was immunoSEQ multiplex PCR; TCRdb's version includes in-frame clones alone and lacks a portion of them. The sample has approximately 88,000 clones, around 75% seen once. Input material: peripheral blood. These receptors all stem from a man aged 65 to 79 with COVID-19, enrolled during active disease.

This chain links TRBV7-9 with TRBJ1-1, with 8 bases fitting TRBD1. The germline V gene has CDR1 SEHNR and CDR2 FQNEAQ (reference sequence). The V gene end was trimmed by 8 bases and the J gene end by 3 bases; junction bases not matched to a gene: 11. The CDR3 spans 15 residues. Written as DNA, the CDR3 is TGTGCCAGCCGAGGACAGGGCGGTGGGGACACTGAAGCTTTCTTT. Its protein is CASRGQGGGDTEAFF.

The rearrangement links TRBV15 to TRBJ1-2; 7 nucleotides agree with TRBD1. The CDR3 contains 20 residues. Germline V gene sequence: CDR1 LNHNV, CDR2 YYDKDF (reference sequence). V trimming: 2 bases; J trimming: 0 bases; junction bases outside the gene matches: 18. DNA for the CDR3: TGTGCCACCAGCAGAAACAGGGGACTCTGGGAGAAGAAGACTAACTATGGCTACACCTTC. This translates into CATSRNRGLWEKKTNYGYTF.

This chain connects TRBV27 to TRBJ1-5, with D tentatively TRBD1 (5 bases). Germline V lookup: CDR1 MNHEY, CDR2 SMNVEV (reference sequence). CDR3 length: 17 amino acids. V was shortened by 2 bases and J by 6 bases, with 20 bases between the two germline ends. CDR3 region: CASSLIPPGSYVQPQHF. The CDR3 coding sequence is TGTGCCAGCAGTTTAATCCCCCCAGGGTCGTATGTTCAGCCCCAGCATTTT.

The chain links TRBV2 to TRBJ1-2, with 7 bases fitting TRBD1. The germline CDR1 and CDR2 sequences are SNHLY and FYNNEI. The CDR3 sequence is 13 residues long. The J segment lost 8 bases and the V segment lost 5 bases, leaving 8 bases of the junction unmatched. CDR3 sequence: CASSPGQERGYTF. The CDR3 coding sequence is TGTGCCAGCAGTCCCGGACAGGAGAGGGGCTACACCTTC.

The J gene is TRBJ2-7, the V gene TRBV12-3 or TRBV12-4; 9 positions agree with TRBD1. CDR3 size: 13 residues. V lost 7 bases and J lost 3; bases outside the gene matches: 4. CDR3 DNA: TGTGCCAGCACCCCGGACAGGGGCTACGAGCAGTACTTC. The encoded protein is CASTPDRGYEQYF.

This chain uses TRBV18 with TRBJ1-2; D is uncertain. V was trimmed by 3 bases and J by 4 bases, leaving 15 bases between them. Germline CDR1 reads KGHSH; CDR2 reads LQKENI. The CDR3 extends over 15 amino acids. CDR3 nucleotides: TGTGCCAGCTCACCCATGGGAAACGAGGGCTATGGCTACACCTTC. Encoded protein: CASSPMGNEGYGYTF.

The chain combines TRBV4-2 with TRBJ2-5; TRBD2 matches 12 bases. The ends lost 4 bases at V and 1 base at J; junction bases unmatched: 10. Germline loops: CDR1 LGHNA, CDR2 YNFKEQ. The CDR3 sequence is 18 residues long. The CDR3 DNA sequence: TGTGCCAGCAGCCCAGGACTAGCGGGGACCCCCTTCCAAGAGACCCAGTACTTC. Encoded protein: CASSPGLAGTPFQETQYF.

The chain is built from TRBV28 and TRBJ1-6, with D possibly matching TRBD1 (5 bases). The CDR3 loop spans 13 amino acids. Trimming removed 6 bases from V and 9 bases from J, with 12 bases in between. Germline-derived CDR1 and CDR2 are MDHEN and SYDVKM. The CDR3 DNA sequence: TGTGCCAGCAGGACGGGCACAGGTTCACCCCTCCACTTT. It translates to CASRTGTGSPLHF.

The chain couples TRBV28 to TRBJ2-1, with 9 bases fitting TRBD1. Trimming took 5 bases from V and 15 from J; bases not matched to a gene: 8. The CDR3 contains 12 residues. Germline CDR1 is MDHEN and CDR2 is SYDVKM. The CDR3 loop is CASSAVGQGPFF. CDR3 nucleotides: TGTGCCAGCAGTGCGGTGGGACAGGGCCCGTTCTTC.

This clone has a handful of counts. The V call is TRBV10-3, the J call TRBJ2-2, with 8 bases matching TRBD1. V shed 2 bases and J 5 bases; nucleotides not matched to a gene: 7. CDR3 length equals 16 residues. Germline-derived CDR1 and CDR2 are ENHRY and SYGVKD. Written as DNA, the CDR3 is TGTGCCATCAGTGAGGAGGACAGGGCTTGGACCGGGGAGCTGTTTTTT. This encodes CAISEEDRAWTGELFF.

This clone was found a few times. The chain carries TRBV9 and TRBJ2-7, with TRBD1 identical over 7 bases. Trimming at V came to 0 bases and at J to 3 bases, leaving 6 bases not matched to a gene. The CDR3 runs to 15 residues. CDR1 and CDR2 from the germline V gene are SGDLS and YYNGEE. The CDR3 DNA follows: TGTGCCAGCAGCGTAGGTCAGGGACAGAGCTACGAGCAGTACTTC. It is translated as CASSVGQGQSYEQYF.

This clone appeared once. V usage is TRBV9 and J usage is TRBJ2-5; 7 bases map to TRBD1. Losses at the gene ends were 4 bases for V and 5 bases for J; bases not matched to a gene: 11. CDR1 and CDR2 from the germline V gene are SGDLS and YYNGEE. The CDR3 length is 15 residues. CDR3 DNA: TGTGCCAGCAGCCCCTCCCCACAGGGGACGGAGACCCAGTACTTC. Its translation: CASSPSPQGTETQYF.

V is TRBV5-4 and J is TRBJ2-7, with D tentatively TRBD1 (5 bases). The CDR3 covers 13 residues. Germline V lookup: CDR1 SGHNT, CDR2 YYREEE (reference sequence). V was cut by 0 bases and J by 6 bases, with 10 bases left in between. The CDR3: CASSLDRPSEQYF. In DNA form, the CDR3 reads TGTGCCAGCAGCTTGGACAGGCCTTCCGAGCAGTACTTC.

There are a few counts of this clone. The rearrangement links TRBV19 to TRBJ1-2, with D possibly being TRBD1 (6 bases). From germline, CDR1 is LNHDA and CDR2 SQIVND (reference sequence). Deletions cut 0 bases from V and 6 bases from J, with 14 bases between. CDR3 length equals 15 residues. The CDR3 DNA reads TGTGCCAGTAGTATAGATCCGAACAGGGTGGATGGCTACACCTTC. Translating it yields CASSIDPNRVDGYTF.

This clone was seen just once. The chain joins TRBV7-2 to TRBJ1-1; tentative D call: TRBD1 (6 bases). Germline values: CDR1 SGHTA, CDR2 FQGNSA. Trimming stripped 4 bases from V and 1 base from J, with 13 bases between. This CDR3 has 15 residues. CDR3: CASSSMGAGNTEAFF. In DNA, the CDR3 is TGTGCCAGCAGCTCCATGGGGGCTGGGAACACTGAAGCTTTCTTT.

This clone was found a few times. This rearrangement joins TRBV13 to TRBJ2-1; TRBD2 aligns across 10 bases. Germline CDR1 and CDR2: PRHDT and FYEKMQ (reference sequence). Trimming took 5 bases from V and 1 from J; bases not matched to a gene: 5. The CDR3 is 16 residues long. The CDR3, as DNA: TGTGCCAGCAGCCAGCGGGGGGGCCAGTCCTACAATGAGCAGTTCTTC. Its protein product is CASSQRGGQSYNEQFF.

The chain carries TRBV18 and TRBJ1-5; 8 bases are shared with TRBD1. The CDR3 is 16 residues long. V shed 1 base, J shed 1 base, and the junction held 3 bases outside the gene matches. Germline V gene sequence: CDR1 KGHSH, CDR2 LQKENI. CDR3 residues: CASSPLGQGSNQPQHF. The CDR3 coding sequence is TGTGCCAGCTCACCACTCGGACAGGGAAGCAATCAGCCCCAGCATTTT. The complete variable domain, with remaining parts taken from reference TRBV18 and TRBJ1-5, reads NAGVMQNPRHLVRRRGQEARLRCSPMKGHSHVYWYRQLPEEGLKFMVYLQKENIIDESGMPKERFSAEFPKEGPSILRIQQVVRGDSAAYFCASSPLGQGSNQPQHFGDGTRLSIL.

V and J are TRBV19 and TRBJ1-1; 9 positions match TRBD1. The CDR3 has 17 residues. Trimming removed 6 bases from V and 0 bases from J; junction bases left unmatched: 11. The germline CDR1 and CDR2 sequences are LNHDA and SQIVND (reference sequence). The CDR3, as DNA: TGTGCCAGTAGACCTGGACAGGGGAGGACATTGAACACTGAAGCTTTCTTT. Translating gives CASRPGQGRTLNTEAFF.

The chain carries TRBV4-1 and TRBJ1-5, with 8 bases lining up with TRBD1. Germline CDR1 is MGHRA and CDR2 is YSYEKL. This CDR3 contains 16 residues. V trimming: 3 bases; J trimming: 0 bases; junction bases outside the gene matches: 4. The CDR3: CASSHADRDSNQPQHF. Here the CDR3 DNA reads TGCGCCAGCAGCCATGCGGACAGGGATAGCAATCAGCCCCAGCATTTT.

The V and J genes are TRBV18 and TRBJ1-1, with D possibly matching TRBD1 (5 bases). The CDR3 sequence is 15 residues long. Trimming cost V 3 bases and J 1 base, with 12 bases left between them. The germline CDR1 and CDR2 sequences are KGHSH and LQKENI. CDR3 protein: CASSPRRTGNTEAFF. The CDR3 DNA follows: TGTGCCAGCTCACCCCGTCGTACAGGGAACACTGAAGCTTTCTTT.

The chain carries TRBV3-1 (or the pseudogene TRBV3-2) and TRBJ2-2; no clear D. V lost 0 bases, J lost 2 bases, and 4 bases lay in between. This CDR3 contains 14 residues. In germline, CDR1 is LGHDT, CDR2 YNNKEL (reference sequence). In nucleotides, the CDR3 is TGTGCCAGCAGCCAAGATAGTAACACCGGGGAGCTGTTTTTT. Protein product: CASSQDSNTGELFF.

The chain has TRBV20-1 and TRBJ2-5, with TRBD2 as a possible D gene (5 bases). Germline assignment: CDR1 DFQATT and CDR2 SNEGSKA (reference sequence). The V end lost 3 bases, the J end lost 5 bases, and 10 bases lay between the germline ends. The CDR3 spans 12 residues. CDR3 loop: CSASERLETQYF. DNA of the CDR3: TGCAGTGCTAGTGAGCGGCTCGAGACCCAGTACTTC.

V is TRBV27 and J is TRBJ2-5, with D tentatively TRBD2 (5 bases). The V end was cut by 5 bases, the J end by 6 bases, with 16 bases between. The germline V gene encodes CDR1 MNHEY and CDR2 SMNVEV (reference sequence). The CDR3 length is 14 residues. CDR3 amino acids: CASSPDNTGKTQYF. As DNA, the CDR3 is TGTGCCAGCAGTCCCGATAACACCGGGAAGACCCAGTACTTC.

The V and J genes are TRBV5-4 and TRBJ2-7, with 9 nucleotides matching TRBD1. The germline V gene has CDR1 SGHNT and CDR2 YYREEE (reference sequence). The V segment lost 3 bases and the J segment 4 bases; nucleotides outside the gene matches: 5. This CDR3 comprises 14 residues. CDR3 bases: TGTGCCAGCAGCTCCCGGGACAGGGTTTACGAGCAGTACTTC. It encodes CASSSRDRVYEQYF.

The table lists this clone with a count of one. This chain joins TRBV5-1 and TRBJ1-1; possibly TRBD1 for D (5 bases). The CDR3 covers 12 residues. Trimming took off 4 bases at V and 4 bases at J, with 8 bases between the two ends. The germline V gene has CDR1 SGHRS and CDR2 YFSETQ. This chain's CDR3 is CASSERGTEAFF. CDR3 in DNA: TGCGCCAGCAGCGAAAGGGGCACTGAAGCTTTCTTT.